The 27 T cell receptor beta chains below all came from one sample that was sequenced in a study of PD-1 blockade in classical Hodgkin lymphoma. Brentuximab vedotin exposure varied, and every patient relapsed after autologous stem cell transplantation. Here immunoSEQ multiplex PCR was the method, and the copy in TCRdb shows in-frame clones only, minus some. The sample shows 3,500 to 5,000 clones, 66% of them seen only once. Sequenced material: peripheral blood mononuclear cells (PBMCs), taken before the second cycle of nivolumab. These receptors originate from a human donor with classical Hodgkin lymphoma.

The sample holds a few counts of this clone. Here the CDR3 DNA reads TGTGCCAGCAGCCCTACAGGGGAGGAACGGACTGAAGCTTTCTTT. Protein: CASSPTGEERTEAFF. The rearrangement links TRBV28 to TRBJ1-1; 7 positions match TRBD1. The germline V gene has CDR1 MDHEN and CDR2 SYDVKM. The J segment lost 5 bases and the V segment lost 6 bases, leaving 12 bases of the junction unmatched. The CDR3 loop spans 15 amino acids.

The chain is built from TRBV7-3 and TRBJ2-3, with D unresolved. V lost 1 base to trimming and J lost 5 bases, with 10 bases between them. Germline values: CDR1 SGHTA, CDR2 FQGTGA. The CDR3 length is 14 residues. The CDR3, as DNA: TGTGCCAGCAGCTTAAGGCCAGTGAGAGATACGCAGTATTTT. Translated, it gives CASSLRPVRDTQYF.

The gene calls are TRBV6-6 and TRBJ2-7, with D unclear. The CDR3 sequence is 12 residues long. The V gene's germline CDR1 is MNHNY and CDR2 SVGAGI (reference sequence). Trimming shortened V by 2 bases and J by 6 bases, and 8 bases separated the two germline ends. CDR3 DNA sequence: TGTGCCAGCAGTTACGGGGAAATCGAGCAGTACTTC. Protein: CASSYGEIEQYF.

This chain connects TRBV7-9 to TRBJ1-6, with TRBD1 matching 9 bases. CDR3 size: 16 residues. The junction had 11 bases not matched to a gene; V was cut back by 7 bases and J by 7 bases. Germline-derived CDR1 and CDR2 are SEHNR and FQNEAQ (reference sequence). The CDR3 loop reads CASTPGQGHFNSPLHF. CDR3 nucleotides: TGTGCCAGCACCCCAGGACAGGGGCATTTCAATTCACCCCTCCACTTT. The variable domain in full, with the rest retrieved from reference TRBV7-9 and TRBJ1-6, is DTGVSQNPRHKITKRGQNVTFRCDPISEHNRLYWYRQTLGQGPEFLTYFQNEAQLEKSRLLSDRFSAERPKGSFSTLEIQRTEQGDSAMYLCASTPGQGHFNSPLHFGNGTRLTVT.

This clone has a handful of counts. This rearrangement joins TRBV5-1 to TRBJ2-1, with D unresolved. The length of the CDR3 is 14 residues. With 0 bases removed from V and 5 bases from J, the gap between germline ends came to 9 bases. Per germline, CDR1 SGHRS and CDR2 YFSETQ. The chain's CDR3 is CASSLVPENNEQFF. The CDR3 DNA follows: TGCGCCAGCAGCTTGGTGCCAGAGAACAATGAGCAGTTCTTC. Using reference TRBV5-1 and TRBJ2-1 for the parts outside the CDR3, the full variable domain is KAGVTQTPRYLIKTRGQQVTLSCSPISGHRSVSWYQQTPGQGLQFLFEYFSETQRNKGNFPGRFSGRQFSNSRSEMNVSTLELGDSALYLCASSLVPENNEQFFGPGTRLTVL.

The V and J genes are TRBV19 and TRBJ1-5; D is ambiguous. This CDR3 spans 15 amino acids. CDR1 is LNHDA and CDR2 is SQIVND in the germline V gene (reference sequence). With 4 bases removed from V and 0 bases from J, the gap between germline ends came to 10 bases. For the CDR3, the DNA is TGTGCCAGTAGTAAAGGCTCGAGTAGCAATCAGCCCCAGCATTTT. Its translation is CASSKGSSSNQPQHF.

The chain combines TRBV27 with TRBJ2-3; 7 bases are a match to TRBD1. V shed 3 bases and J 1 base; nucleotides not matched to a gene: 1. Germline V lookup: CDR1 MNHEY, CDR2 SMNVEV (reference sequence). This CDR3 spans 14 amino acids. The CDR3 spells CASSLGQRTDTQYF. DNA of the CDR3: TGTGCCAGCAGTTTGGGACAGCGCACAGATACGCAGTATTTT.

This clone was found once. As DNA, the CDR3 is TGTGCCAGCAGTGGGGTTGGGACTGGCTACACCTTC. Protein: CASSGVGTGYTF. The chain links TRBV6-5 to TRBJ1-2, with D perhaps matching TRBD1 (5 bases). CDR1 is MNHEY, CDR2 SVGAGI, per germline. The CDR3 covers 12 residues. V dropped 5 bases and J dropped 7 bases, with 11 bases sitting between them.

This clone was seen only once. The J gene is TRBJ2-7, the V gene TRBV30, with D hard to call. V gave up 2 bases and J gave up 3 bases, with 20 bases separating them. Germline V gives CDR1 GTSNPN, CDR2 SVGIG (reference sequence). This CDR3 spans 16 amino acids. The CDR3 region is CAWSLTLPGHFYEQYF. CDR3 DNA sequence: TGTGCCTGGAGTCTTACCCTTCCGGGCCACTTCTACGAGCAGTACTTC.

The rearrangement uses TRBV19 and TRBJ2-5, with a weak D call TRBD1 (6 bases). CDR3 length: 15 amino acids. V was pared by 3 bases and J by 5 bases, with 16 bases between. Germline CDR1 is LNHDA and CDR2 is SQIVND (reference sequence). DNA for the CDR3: TGTGCCAGTAGTATCGGCAGCCATAGGGGGGAGACCCAGTACTTC. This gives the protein CASSIGSHRGETQYF.

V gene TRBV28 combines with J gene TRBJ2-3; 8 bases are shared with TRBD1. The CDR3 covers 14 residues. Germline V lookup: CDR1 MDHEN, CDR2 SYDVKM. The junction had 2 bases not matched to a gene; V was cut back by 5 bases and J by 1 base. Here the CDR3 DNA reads TGTGCCAGCAGTCCGGGACAGGGCACAGATACGCAGTATTTT. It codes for CASSPGQGTDTQYF. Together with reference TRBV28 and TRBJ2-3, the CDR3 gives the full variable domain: DVKVTQSSRYLVKRTGEKVFLECVQDMDHENMFWYRQDPGLGLRLIYFSYDVKMKEKGDIPEGYSVSREKKERFSLILESASTNQTSMYLCASSPGQGTDTQYFGPGTRLTVL.

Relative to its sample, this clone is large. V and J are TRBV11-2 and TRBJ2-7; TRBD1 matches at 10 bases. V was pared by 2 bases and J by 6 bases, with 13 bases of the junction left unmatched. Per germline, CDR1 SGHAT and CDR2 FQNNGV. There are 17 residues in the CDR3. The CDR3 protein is CASSLISLAGQGTEQYF. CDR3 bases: TGTGCCAGCAGCTTAATAAGTCTGGCGGGACAGGGGACCGAGCAGTACTTC.

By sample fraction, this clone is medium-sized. CDR3 amino acids: CASSLAGALEQYF. The CDR3, as DNA: TGTGCCAGCAGCTTAGCAGGGGCCCTCGAGCAGTACTTC. This chain joins TRBV11-2 and TRBJ2-7; the D gene is possibly TRBD1 (6 bases). The CDR3 is made up of 13 amino acids. Trimming pared 1 base from V and 6 bases from J, leaving 10 bases between. Germline V gives CDR1 SGHAT, CDR2 FQNNGV.

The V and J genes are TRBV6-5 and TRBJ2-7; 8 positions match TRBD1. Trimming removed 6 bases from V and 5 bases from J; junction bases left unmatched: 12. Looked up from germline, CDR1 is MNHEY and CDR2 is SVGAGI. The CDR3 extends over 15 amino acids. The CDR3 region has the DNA TGTGCCAGCAGCTGGTCAGGGGGCGGAGGGAACGAGCAGTACTTC. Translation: CASSWSGGGGNEQYF.

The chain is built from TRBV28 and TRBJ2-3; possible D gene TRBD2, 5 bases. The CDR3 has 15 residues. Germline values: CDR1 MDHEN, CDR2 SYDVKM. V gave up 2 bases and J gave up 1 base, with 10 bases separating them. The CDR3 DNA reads TGTGCCAGCAGTTTACCGGGGTCCCGCACAGATACGCAGTATTTT. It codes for CASSLPGSRTDTQYF.

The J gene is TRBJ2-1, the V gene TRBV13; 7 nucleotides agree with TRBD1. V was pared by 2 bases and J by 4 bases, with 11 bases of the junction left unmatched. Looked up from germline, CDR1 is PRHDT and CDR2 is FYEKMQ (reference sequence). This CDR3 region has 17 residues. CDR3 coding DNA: TGTGCCAGCAGCTTACTTTCACCGGACAGGCCTTACAATGAGCAGTTCTTC. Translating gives CASSLLSPDRPYNEQFF.

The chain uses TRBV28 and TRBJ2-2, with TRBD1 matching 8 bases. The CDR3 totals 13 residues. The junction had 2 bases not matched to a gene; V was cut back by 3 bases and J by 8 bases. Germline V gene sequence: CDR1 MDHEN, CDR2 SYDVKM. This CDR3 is CASSFQGAGELFF. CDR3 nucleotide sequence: TGTGCCAGCAGTTTTCAGGGGGCGGGGGAGCTGTTTTTT. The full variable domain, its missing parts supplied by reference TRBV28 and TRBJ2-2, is DVKVTQSSRYLVKRTGEKVFLECVQDMDHENMFWYRQDPGLGLRLIYFSYDVKMKEKGDIPEGYSVSREKKERFSLILESASTNQTSMYLCASSFQGAGELFFGEGSRLTVL.

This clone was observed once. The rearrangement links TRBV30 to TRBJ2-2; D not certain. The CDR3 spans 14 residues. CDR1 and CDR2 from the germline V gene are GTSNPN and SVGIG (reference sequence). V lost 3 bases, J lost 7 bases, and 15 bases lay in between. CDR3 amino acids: CAWSVRSRGGELFF. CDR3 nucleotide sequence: TGTGCCTGGAGCGTAAGGAGCCGAGGCGGGGAGCTGTTTTTT.

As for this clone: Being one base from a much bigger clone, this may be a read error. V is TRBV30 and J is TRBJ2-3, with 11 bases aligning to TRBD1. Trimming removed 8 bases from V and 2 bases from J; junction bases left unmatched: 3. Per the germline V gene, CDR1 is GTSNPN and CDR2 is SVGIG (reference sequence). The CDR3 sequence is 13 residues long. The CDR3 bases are TGTGCCCGGGACAGGGGGTCCACAGATACGCAGTATTTT. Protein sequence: CARDRGSTDTQYF.

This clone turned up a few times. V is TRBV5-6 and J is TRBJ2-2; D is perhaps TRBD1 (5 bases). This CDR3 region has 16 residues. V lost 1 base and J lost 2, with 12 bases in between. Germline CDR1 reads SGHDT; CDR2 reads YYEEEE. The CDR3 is CASSLLGHRNTGELFF. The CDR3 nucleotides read TGTGCCAGCAGCTTGCTAGGACATAGAAACACCGGGGAGCTGTTTTTT.

The CDR3 DNA reads TGTGCCAGCAATCAGGTAGGGGGTTCCCAGCCCCAGCATTTT. Translating it yields CASNQVGGSQPQHF. This chain links TRBV2 with TRBJ1-5; TRBD1 might be the D (6 bases). The CDR3 extends over 14 amino acids. Germline V CDR1 and CDR2: SNHLY, FYNNEI. Trimming removed 7 bases at V and 7 bases at J, with 17 bases between.

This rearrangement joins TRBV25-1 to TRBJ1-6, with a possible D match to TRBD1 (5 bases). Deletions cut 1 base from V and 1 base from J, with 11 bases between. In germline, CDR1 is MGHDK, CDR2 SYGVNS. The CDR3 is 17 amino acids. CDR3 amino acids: CASSESGRRSYNSPLHF. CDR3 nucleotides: TGTGCCAGCAGTGAATCGGGACGTAGGTCCTATAATTCACCCCTCCACTTT. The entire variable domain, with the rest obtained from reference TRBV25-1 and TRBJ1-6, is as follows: EADIYQTPRYLVIGTGKKITLECSQTMGHDKMYWYQQDPGMELHLIHYSYGVNSTEKGDLSSESTVSRIRTEHFPLTLESARPSHTSQYLCASSESGRRSYNSPLHFGNGTRLTVT.

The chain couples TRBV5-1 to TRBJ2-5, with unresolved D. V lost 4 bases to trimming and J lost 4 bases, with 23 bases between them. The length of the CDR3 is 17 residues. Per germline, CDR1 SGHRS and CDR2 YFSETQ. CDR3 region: CASSIWPDPPLGETQYF. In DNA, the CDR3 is TGCGCCAGCAGCATATGGCCAGACCCCCCATTAGGAGAGACCCAGTACTTC.

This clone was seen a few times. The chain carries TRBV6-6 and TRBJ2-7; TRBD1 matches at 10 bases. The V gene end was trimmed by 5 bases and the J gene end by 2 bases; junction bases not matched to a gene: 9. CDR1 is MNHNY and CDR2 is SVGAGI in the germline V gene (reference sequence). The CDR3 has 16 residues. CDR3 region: CASSRPGQGTTYEQYF. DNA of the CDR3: TGTGCCAGCAGTAGGCCGGGACAGGGGACGACCTACGAGCAGTACTTC.

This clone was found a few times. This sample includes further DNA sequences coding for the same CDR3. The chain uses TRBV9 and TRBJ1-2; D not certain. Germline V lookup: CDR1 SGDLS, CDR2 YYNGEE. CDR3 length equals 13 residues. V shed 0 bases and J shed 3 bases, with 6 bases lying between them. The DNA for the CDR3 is TGTGCCAGCAGCGTAGGCGGGGACTATGGCTACACCTTC. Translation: CASSVGGDYGYTF.

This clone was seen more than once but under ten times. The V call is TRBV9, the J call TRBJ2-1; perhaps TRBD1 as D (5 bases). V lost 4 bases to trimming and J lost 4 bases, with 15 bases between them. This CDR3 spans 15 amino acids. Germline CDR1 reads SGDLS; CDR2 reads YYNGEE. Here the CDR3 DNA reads TGTGCCAGCAGCCAAGGGGTGGCGGCGTACAATGAGCAGTTCTTC. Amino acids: CASSQGVAAYNEQFF.

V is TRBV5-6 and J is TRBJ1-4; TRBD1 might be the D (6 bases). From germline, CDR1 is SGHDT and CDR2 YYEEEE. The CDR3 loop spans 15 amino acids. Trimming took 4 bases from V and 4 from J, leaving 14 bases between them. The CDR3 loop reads CASSRQDKRNEKLFF. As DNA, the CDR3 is TGTGCCAGCAGCCGACAGGATAAACGTAATGAAAAACTGTTTTTT.